This TCR beta chain was retrieved from a study of Tregs in tolerant kidney transplant recipients. A word on this clone: Its target is not known.

The CDR3 spans 16 residues. The junction had 6 bases not matched to a gene; V was cut back by 3 bases and J by 2 bases. Per germline, CDR1 SGHRS and CDR2 YFSETQ. Study-wide results and caveats: Expanding Tregs on activated donor B cells appeared to best identify donor-specific TCRbeta clones.

Assay used: immunoSEQ multiplex PCR; TCRdb lists only in-frame clones, some missing. Among tens of thousands of clones listed, roughly 84% were seen once. This TCR came from a human donor in good health. V gene TRBV5-1 combines with J gene TRBJ2-5, with 11 bases aligning to TRBD2. Sequences were obtained from CD4+ T cells from blood. CDR3 nucleotides: TGCGCCAGCAGCTCAGGACTAGCGGGTGTACAAGAGACCCAGTACTTC. Its translation: CASSSGLAGVQETQYF.